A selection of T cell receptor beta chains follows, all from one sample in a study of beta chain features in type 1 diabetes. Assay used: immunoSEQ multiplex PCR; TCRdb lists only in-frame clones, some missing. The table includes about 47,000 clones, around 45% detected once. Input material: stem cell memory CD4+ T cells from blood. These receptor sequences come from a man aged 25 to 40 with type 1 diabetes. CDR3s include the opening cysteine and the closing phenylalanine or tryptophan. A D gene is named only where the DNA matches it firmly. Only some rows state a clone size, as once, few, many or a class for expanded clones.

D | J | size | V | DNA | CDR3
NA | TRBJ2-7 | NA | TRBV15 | TGTGCCACCAGCAGAGTAGGGGTAGGCGAGCAGTACTTC | CATSRVGVGEQYF
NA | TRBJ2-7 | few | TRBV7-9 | TGTGCCAGCGGCGGCCGACCCTCTTACGAGCAGTACTTC | CASGGRPSYEQYF
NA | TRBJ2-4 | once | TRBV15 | TGTGCCACCAACAAATTTCGGGGGGACATCGCCAAAAACATTCAGTACTTC | CATNKFRGDIAKNIQYF
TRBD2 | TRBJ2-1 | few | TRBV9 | TGTGCCAGCAGCGTGGCTAGCGGTGGTCCCTCCAGCTCCTACAATGAGCAGTTCTTC | CASSVASGGPSSSYNEQFF
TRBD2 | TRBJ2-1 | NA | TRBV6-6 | TGTGCCAGCCTGGGAGGACTAGCGGGTTACAATGAGCAGTTCTTC | CASLGGLAGYNEQFF
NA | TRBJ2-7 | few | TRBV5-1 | TGCGCCAGCAGCTTCCCGGGGATCACCTACGAGCAGTACTTC | CASSFPGITYEQYF
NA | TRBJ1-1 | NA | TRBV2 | TGTGCCAGCATGGTCAGCGCTAAAGCTTTCTTT | CASMVSAKAFF
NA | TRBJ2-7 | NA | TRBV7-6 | TGTGCCAGCAGCCCGGTGGGGGCCCACGAGCAGTACTTC | CASSPVGAHEQYF
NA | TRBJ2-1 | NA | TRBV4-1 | TGCGCCAGCAGCCAAGGCGCGCGGGAGCAGTTCTTC | CASSQGAREQFF
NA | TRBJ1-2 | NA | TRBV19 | TGTGCCAGTAGTATAGGTCGTTCGCGGCGGGACTATGGCTACACCTTC | CASSIGRSRRDYGYTF
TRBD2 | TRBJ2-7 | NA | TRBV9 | TGTGCCAGCAGCCGCGGTGGGACTAGCGGGATCAGCGAGCAGTACTTC | CASSRGGTSGISEQYF
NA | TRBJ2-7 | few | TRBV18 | TGTGCCAGCTCACCGGGCAGATCCTACGAGCAGTACTTC | CASSPGRSYEQYF
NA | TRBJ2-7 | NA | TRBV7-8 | TGTGCCAGCAGTTATTCCGGCGAGCAGTACTTC | CASSYSGEQYF
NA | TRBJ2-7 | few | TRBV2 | TGTGCCAGCAAGAGGGGGTTCTACGAGCAGTACTTC | CASKRGFYEQYF
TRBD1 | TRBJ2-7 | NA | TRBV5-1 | TGCGCCAGCAGCCCCAGAACCGGGACAGGGTACGAGCAGTACTTC | CASSPRTGTGYEQYF
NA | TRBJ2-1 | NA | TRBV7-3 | TGTGCCAGCAGCAAGCAGGGGATCGGTCGCAATGAGCAGTTCTTC | CASSKQGIGRNEQFF
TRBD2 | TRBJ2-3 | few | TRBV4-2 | TGTGCCAGCAGAGCGGGAGGGGCAGATACGCAGTATTTT | CASRAGGADTQYF
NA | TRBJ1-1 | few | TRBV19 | TGTGCCAGTACTGGAGGGCTCACTGAAGCTTTCTTT | CASTGGLTEAFF
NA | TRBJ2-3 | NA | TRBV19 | TGTGCCAGTAGTCCCGCGCGAGATTTCACAGATACGCAGTATTTT | CASSPARDFTDTQYF
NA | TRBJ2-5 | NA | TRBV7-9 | TGTGCCAGCAGCCTGAGACGACGTGAGGAGCAGTACTTC | CASSLRRREEQYF
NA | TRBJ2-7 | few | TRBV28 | TGTGCCAGCAGTTTATGGGGGGCGCGCTACGAGCAGTACTTC | CASSLWGARYEQYF
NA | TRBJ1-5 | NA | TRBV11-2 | TGTGCCAGCAGCCGAATTGCAGGGAAGTCAAATCAGCCCCAGCATTTT | CASSRIAGKSNQPQHF
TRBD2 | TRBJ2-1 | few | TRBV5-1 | TGCGCCAGCAGCTCCGGGACTAGCTCCTACAATGAGCAGTTCTTC | CASSSGTSSYNEQFF
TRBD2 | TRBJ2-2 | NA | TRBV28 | TGTGCCAGCAGGGGAGGGACCGGGGAGCTGTTTTTT | CASRGGTGELFF
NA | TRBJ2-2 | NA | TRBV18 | TGTGCCAGCTCACCGGTACAGGGGAACACCGGGGAGCTGTTTTTT | CASSPVQGNTGELFF
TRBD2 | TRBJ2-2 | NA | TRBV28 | TGTGCCAGCAGTCATGCGACTAGCAGGCGGTGGAGGGCCGGGGAGCTGTTTTTT | CASSHATSRRWRAGELFF
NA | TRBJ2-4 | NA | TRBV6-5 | TGTGCCAGCAGCCCGACATTAGCCAAAAACATTCAGTACTTC | CASSPTLAKNIQYF
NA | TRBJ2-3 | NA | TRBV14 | TGTGCCAGCCGATTACAGGGCACAGATACGCAGTATTTT | CASRLQGTDTQYF
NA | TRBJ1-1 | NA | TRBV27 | TGTGCCAGCAGTACAGTCGACAGGTCCACTGAAGCTTTCTTT | CASSTVDRSTEAFF
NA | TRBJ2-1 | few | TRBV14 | TGTGCCAGCAGCCAAGCCCTCGCTGAGGATGAGCAGTTCTTC | CASSQALAEDEQFF
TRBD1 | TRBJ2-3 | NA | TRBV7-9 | TGTGCCAGCAGCCTGGGACAGGGGATAGATACGCAGTATTTT | CASSLGQGIDTQYF
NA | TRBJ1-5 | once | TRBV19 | TGTGCCAGTAGTGGTCTATGGGGAGGCAATCAGCCCCAGCATTTT | CASSGLWGGNQPQHF
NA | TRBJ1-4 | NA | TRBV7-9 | TGTGCCAGCAGCCGGGCGACAGATTCGGCAACTAATGAAAAACTGTTTTTT | CASSRATDSATNEKLFF
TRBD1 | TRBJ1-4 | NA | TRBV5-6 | TGTGCCAGCAGCCGCCGACAGGGGAGTTTTCATGAAAAACTGTTTTTT | CASSRRQGSFHEKLFF
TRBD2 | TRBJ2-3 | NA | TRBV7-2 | TGTGCCAGCAGCCCCATAGGGACTACCCTCACAGATACGCAGTATTTT | CASSPIGTTLTDTQYF
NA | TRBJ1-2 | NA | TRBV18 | TGTGCCAGCTCATCGACAGGATATTCTAACTATGGCTACACCTTC | CASSSTGYSNYGYTF